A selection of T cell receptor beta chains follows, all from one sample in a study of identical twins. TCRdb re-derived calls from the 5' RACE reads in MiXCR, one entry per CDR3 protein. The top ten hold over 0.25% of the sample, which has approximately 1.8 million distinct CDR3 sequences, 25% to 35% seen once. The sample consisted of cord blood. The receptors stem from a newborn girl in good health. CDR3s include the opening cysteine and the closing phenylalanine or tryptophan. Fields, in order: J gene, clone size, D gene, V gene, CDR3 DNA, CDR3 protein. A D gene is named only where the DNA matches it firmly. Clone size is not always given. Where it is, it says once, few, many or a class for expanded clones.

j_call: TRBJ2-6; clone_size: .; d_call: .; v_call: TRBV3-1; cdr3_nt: TGTGCCAGCAGACACAGTGGGGCCAACGCCCTGACTTTC; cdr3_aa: CASRHSGANALTF
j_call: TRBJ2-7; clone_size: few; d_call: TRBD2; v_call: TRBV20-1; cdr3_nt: TGCAGTGCTAGAGATCGTCCGGGAGGGAGATACGAGCAGTACTTC; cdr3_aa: CSARDRPGGRYEQYF
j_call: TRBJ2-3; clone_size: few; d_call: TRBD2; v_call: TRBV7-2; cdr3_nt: TGTGCCAGCAGCTTACTGGGCGGGAGGGCCGGTACAGATACGCAGTATTTT; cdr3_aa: CASSLLGGRAGTDTQYF
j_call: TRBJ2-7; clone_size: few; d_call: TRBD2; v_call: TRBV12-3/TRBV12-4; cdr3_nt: TGTGCCAGCAGTTTAGGACTAGCGGGGAGCAACGAGCAGTACTTC; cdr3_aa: CASSLGLAGSNEQYF
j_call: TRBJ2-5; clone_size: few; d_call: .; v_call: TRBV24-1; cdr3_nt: TGTGCCACCCGAGGTTGGGAGACCCAGTACTTC; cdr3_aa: CATRGWETQYF
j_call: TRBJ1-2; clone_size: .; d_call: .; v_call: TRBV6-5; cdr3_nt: TGTGCCAGCAATTCCCCCGACAGGAACTATGGCTACACCTTC; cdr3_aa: CASNSPDRNYGYTF
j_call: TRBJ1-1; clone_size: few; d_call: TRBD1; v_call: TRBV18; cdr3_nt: TGTGCCAGCTCACAGACTTTCCTACCCGGGACAGCAATAGTGAACACTGAAGCTTTCTTT; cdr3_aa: CASSQTFLPGTAIVNTEAFF
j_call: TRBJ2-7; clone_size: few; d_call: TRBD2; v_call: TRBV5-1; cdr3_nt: TGCGCCAGCAGCTTGAACCCCCTAGCGGGAGCCTACGAGCAGTACTTC; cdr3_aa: CASSLNPLAGAYEQYF
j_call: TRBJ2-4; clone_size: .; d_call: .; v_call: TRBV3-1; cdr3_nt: .; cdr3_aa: CASSQDNFGPAGVAKNIQYF
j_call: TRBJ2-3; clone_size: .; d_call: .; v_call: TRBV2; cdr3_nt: TGTGCCAGCACCGAAGGGCGGGAAGCAGATACGCAGTATTTT; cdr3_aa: CASTEGREADTQYF
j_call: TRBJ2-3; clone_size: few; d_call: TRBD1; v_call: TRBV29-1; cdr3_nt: TGCAGCGCTAAGGACAGGGCGTTGACAGATACGCAGTATTTT; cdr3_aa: CSAKDRALTDTQYF
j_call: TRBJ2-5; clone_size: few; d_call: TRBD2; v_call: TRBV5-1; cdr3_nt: TGCGCCAGCAGCTTGGATGGGACTAGCGAAGAGACCCAGTACTTC; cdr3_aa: CASSLDGTSEETQYF
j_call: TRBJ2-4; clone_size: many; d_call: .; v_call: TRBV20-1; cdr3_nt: TGCAGTGCTAGAGATAGGGTAGCCAAAAACATTCAGTACTTC; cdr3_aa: CSARDRVAKNIQYF
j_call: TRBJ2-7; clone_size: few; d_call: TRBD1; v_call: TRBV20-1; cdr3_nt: TGCAGTGCTAGTGGGGACAGGGACTACGAGCAGTACTTC; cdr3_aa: CSASGDRDYEQYF
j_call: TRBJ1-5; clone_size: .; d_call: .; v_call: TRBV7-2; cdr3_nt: TGTGCCAGCAGCCCATCTGAGGGGCGGAATCAGCCCCAGCATTTT; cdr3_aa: CASSPSEGRNQPQHF
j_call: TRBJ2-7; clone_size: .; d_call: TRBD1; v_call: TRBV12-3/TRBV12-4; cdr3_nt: TGTGCCAGCAGTTCGCCAAGGACAGGGCCCCCCTACGAGCAGTACTTC; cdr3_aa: CASSSPRTGPPYEQYF
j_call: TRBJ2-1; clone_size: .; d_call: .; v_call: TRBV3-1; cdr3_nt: TGTGCCAGCAGCCCTTCGCGAAACTCCTACAATGAGCAGTTCTTC; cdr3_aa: CASSPSRNSYNEQFF
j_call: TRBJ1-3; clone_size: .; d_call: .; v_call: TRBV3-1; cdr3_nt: TGTGCCAGCAGCTCTGGAGGACACATCTCTGGAAACACCATATATTTT; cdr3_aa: CASSSGGHISGNTIYF
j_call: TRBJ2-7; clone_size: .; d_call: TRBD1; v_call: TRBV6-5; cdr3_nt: TGTGCCAGCAGCCAACAGGACAGGGTATACGAGCAGTACTTC; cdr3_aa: CASSQQDRVYEQYF
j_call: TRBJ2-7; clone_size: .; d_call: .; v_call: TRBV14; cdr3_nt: TGTGCCAGCAGCGGGATAAGGGTCTTCGGATATCGCGAGCAGTACTTC; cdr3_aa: CASSGIRVFGYREQYF
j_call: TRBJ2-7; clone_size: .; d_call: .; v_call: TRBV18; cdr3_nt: TGTGCCAGCTCACTGGGAACCTGGTACGAGCAGTACTTC; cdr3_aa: CASSLGTWYEQYF
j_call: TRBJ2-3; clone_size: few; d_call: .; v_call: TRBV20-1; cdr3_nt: TGCAGTGCCCTCTGGGTTGGGCGCACAGATACGCAGTATTTT; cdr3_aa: CSALWVGRTDTQYF
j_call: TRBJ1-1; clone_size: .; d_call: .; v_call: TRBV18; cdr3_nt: TGTGCCAGCTCACCGACCGCTACTCTTAACACTGAAGCTTTCTTT; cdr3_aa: CASSPTATLNTEAFF
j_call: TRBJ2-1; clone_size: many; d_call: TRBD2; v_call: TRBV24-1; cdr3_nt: TGTGCCACCAGTGACCCTCGAACTCTAGCGGGAGCTTATAATGAGCAGTTCTTC; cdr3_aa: CATSDPRTLAGAYNEQFF
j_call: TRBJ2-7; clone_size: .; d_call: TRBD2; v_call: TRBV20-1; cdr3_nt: TGCAGTGCTAGCATACCGGGACTAGCGGGGGGCTTCTCCTACGAGCAGTACTTC; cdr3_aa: CSASIPGLAGGFSYEQYF
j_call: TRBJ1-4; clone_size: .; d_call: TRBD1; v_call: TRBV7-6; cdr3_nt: TGTGCCAGCAGCTCTGCCGGGACAGGGAGTGAAAAACTGTTTTTT; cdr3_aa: CASSSAGTGSEKLFF
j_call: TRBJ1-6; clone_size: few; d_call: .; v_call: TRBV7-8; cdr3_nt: TGTGCCAGCATCAAAGAGGGCTGGGGGGGCGGTTCACCCCTCCACTTT; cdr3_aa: CASIKEGWGGGSPLHF
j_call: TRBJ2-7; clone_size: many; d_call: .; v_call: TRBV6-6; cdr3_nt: TGTGCCAGCAGTTACGCTACAAACGAGCAGTACTTC; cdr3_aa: CASSYATNEQYF
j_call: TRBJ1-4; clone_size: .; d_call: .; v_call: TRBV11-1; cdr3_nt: TGTGCCAGCAGCGTGGAGGGGCGAACTAATGAAAAACTGTTTTTT; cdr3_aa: CASSVEGRTNEKLFF
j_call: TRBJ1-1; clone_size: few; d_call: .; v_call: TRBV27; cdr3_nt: TGTGCCAGCAGTTTAAGTTCCACTACTGAAGCTTTCTTT; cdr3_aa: CASSLSSTTEAFF
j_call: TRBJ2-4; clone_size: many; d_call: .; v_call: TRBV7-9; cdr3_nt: TGTGCCAGCAGCGTAACAGGTCCGCTAGCCAAAAACATTCAGTACTTC; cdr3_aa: CASSVTGPLAKNIQYF
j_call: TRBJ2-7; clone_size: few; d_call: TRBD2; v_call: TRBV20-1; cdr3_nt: TGCAGTGTTCGAGGGACTAGGGGCTACGAGCAGTACTTC; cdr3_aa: CSVRGTRGYEQYF
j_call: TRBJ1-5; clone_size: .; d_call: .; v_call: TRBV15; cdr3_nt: TGTGCCACCAGCAGAGGACAGGGCAATCAGCCCCAGCATTTT; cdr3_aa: CATSRGQGNQPQHF
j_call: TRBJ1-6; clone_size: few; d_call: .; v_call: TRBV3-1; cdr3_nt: TGTGCCAGCAGCCCCATTCCAGGATATAATTCACCCCTCCACTTT; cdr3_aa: CASSPIPGYNSPLHF
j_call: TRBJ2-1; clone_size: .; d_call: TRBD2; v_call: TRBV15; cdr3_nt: TGTGCCACCAGCTCGCCTTCACTAGCGGGGCTACCCTACAATGAGCAGTTCTTC; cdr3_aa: CATSSPSLAGLPYNEQFF
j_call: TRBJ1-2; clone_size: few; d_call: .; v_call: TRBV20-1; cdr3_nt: TGCAGTGCTGGCCTGGACATACACTATGGCTACACCTTC; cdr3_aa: CSAGLDIHYGYTF
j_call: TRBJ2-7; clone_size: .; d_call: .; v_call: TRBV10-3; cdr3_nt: TGTGCCATCAGTGGGCCCTTAGGCAATGAGCAGTACTTC; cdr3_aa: CAISGPLGNEQYF
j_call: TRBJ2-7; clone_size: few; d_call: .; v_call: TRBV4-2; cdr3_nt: TGTGCCAGCCAAGATCCGCTCGGCTACGAGCAGTACTTC; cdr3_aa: CASQDPLGYEQYF
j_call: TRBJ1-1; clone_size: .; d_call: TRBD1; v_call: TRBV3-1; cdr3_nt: TGTGCCAGCGGAGGGACAGGGAAAGCTTTCTTT; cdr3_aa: CASGGTGKAFF